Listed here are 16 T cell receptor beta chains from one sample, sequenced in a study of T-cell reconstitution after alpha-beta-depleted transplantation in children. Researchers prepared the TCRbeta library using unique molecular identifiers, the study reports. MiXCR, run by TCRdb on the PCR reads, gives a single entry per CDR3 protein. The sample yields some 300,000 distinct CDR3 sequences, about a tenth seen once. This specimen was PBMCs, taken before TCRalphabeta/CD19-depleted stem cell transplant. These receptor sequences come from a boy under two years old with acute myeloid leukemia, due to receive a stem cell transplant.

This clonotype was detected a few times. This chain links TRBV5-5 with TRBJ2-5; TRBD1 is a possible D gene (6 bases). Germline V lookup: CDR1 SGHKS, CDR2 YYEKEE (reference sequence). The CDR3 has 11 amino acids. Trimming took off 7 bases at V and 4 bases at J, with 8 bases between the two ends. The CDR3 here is CASQGLETQYF. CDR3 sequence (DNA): TGTGCCAGCCAGGGGTTAGAGACCCAGTACTTC.

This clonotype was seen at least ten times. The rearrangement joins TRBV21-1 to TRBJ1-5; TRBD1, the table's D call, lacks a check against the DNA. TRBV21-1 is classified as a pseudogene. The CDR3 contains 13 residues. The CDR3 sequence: CASTRQSNQPQHF. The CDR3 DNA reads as TGTGCCAGCACCAGACAGTCGAATCAGCCCCAGCATTTT.

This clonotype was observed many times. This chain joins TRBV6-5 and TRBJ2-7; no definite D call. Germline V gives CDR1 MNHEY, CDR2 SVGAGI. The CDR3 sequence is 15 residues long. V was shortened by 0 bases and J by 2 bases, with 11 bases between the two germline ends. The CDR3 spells CASSYSNGLTYEQYF. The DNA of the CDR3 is TGTGCCAGCAGTTACTCGAACGGGTTAACCTACGAGCAGTACTTC.

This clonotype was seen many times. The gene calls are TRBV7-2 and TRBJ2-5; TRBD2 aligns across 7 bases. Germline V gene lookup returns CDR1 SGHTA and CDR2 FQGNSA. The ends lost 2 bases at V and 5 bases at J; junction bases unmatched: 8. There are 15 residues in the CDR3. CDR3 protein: CASSLQASGAETQYF. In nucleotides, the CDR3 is TGTGCCAGCAGCTTACAAGCTAGCGGAGCTGAGACCCAGTACTTC. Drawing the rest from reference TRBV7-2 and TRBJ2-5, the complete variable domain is GAGVSQSPSNKVTEKGKDVELRCDPISGHTALYWYRQSLGQGLEFLIYFQGNSAPDKSGLPSDRFSAERTGGSVSTLTIQRTQQEDSAVYLCASSLQASGAETQYFGPGTRLLVL.

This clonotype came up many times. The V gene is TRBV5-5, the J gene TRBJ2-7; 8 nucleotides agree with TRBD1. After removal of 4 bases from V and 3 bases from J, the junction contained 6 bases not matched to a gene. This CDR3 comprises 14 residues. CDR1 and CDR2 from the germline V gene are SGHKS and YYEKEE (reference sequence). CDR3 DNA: TGTGCCAGCAGCCTATTAGGACAGGGCTACGAGCAGTACTTC. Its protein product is CASSLLGQGYEQYF.

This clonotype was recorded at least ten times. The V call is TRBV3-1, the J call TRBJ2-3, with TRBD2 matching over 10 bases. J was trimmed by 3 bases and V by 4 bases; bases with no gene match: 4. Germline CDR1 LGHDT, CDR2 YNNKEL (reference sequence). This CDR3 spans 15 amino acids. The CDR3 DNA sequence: TGTGCCAGCAGCCTGCCGGGACTAGCGACAGATACGCAGTATTTT. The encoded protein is CASSLPGLATDTQYF.

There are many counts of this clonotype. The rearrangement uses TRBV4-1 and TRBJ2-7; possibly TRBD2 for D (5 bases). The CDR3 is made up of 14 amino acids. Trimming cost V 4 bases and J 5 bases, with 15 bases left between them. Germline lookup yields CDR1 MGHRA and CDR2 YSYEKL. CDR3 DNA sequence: TGCGCCAGCAGCCCTTCAGCGGAGTGGAACGAGCAGTACTTC. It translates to CASSPSAEWNEQYF.

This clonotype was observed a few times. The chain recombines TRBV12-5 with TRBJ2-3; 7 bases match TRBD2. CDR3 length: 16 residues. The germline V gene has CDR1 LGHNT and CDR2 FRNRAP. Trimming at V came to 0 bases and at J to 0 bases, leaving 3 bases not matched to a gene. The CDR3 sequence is CASGLVRGESTDTQYF. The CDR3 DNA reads TGTGCTAGTGGTTTGGTACGGGGGGAAAGCACAGATACGCAGTATTTT.

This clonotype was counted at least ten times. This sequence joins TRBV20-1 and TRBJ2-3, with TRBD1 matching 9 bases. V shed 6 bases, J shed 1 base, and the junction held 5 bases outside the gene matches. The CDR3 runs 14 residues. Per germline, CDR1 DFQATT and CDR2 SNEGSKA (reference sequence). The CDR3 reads CSAIRDRGTDTQYF. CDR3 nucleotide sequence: TGCAGTGCGATCCGGGACAGGGGCACAGATACGCAGTATTTT.

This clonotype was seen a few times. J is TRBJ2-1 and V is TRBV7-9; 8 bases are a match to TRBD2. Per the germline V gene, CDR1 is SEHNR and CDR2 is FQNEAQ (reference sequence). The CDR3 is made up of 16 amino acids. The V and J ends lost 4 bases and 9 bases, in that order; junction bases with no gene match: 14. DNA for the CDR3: TGTGCCAGCAGCTCCAACCCGGGACTAGTGTTGAGTGAGCAGTTCTTC. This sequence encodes CASSSNPGLVLSEQFF. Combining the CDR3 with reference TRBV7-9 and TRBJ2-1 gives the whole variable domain DTGVSQNPRHKITKRGQNVTFRCDPISEHNRLYWYRQTLGQGPEFLTYFQNEAQLEKSRLLSDRFSAERPKGSFSTLEIQRTEQGDSAMYLCASSSNPGLVLSEQFFGPGTRLTVL.

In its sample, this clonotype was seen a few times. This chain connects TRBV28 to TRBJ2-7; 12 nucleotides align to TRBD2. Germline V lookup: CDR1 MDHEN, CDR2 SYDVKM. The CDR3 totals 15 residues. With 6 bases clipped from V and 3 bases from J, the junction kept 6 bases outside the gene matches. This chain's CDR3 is CASRPGLAGHYEQYF. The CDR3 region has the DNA TGTGCCAGCAGACCCGGACTAGCGGGACACTACGAGCAGTACTTC.

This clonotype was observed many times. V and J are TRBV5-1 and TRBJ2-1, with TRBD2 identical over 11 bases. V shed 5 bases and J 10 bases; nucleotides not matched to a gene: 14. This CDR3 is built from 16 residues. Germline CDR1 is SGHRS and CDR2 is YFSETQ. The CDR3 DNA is TGCGCCAGCAGTTTTAGCGGGAGGGCTTCCGTGGGCGAGCAGTTCTTC. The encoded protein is CASSFSGRASVGEQFF.

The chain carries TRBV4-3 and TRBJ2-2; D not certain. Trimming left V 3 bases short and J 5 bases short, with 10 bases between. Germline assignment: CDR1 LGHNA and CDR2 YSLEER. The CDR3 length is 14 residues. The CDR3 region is CASSHRHLTGELFF. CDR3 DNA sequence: TGCGCCAGCAGCCACCGACACCTTACCGGGGAGCTGTTTTTT.

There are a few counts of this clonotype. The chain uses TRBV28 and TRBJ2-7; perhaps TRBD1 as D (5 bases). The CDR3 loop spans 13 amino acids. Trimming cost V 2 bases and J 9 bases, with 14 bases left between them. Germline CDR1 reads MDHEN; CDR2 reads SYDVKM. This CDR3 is CASSLRRLRGQYF. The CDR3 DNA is TGTGCCAGCAGTTTACGTAGGCTAAGGGGGCAGTACTTC. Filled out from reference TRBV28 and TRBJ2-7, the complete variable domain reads DVKVTQSSRYLVKRTGEKVFLECVQDMDHENMFWYRQDPGLGLRLIYFSYDVKMKEKGDIPEGYSVSREKKERFSLILESASTNQTSMYLCASSLRRLRGQYFGPGTRLTVT.

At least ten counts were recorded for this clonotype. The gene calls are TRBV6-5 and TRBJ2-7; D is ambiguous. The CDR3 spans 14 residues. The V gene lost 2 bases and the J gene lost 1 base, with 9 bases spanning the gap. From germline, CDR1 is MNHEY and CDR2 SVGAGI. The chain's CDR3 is CASSYGRFSYEQYF. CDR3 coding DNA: TGTGCCAGCAGTTACGGACGGTTTTCCTACGAGCAGTACTTC.

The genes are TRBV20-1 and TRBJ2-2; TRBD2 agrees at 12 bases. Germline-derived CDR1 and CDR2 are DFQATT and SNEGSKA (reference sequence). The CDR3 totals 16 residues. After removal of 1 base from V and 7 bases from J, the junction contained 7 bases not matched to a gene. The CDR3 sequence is CSARGFLAGGVGELFF. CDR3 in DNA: TGCAGTGCTAGAGGCTTTCTAGCGGGAGGGGTCGGGGAGCTGTTTTTT.